Sequencing of this TCR beta chain was carried out in a study of blood T cell repertoires in COVID-19. About the research overall: Acute-phase and convalescent COVID-19 samples originated in the United States, Italy and Spain.

The study recruited people aged roughly 18 to 89 years across approximately 24 US areas. CDR1 and CDR2 (germline): ENHRY, SYGVKD. This CDR3 contains 12 residues. Trimming took 7 bases from V and 4 from J, leaving 8 bases between them. How the authors handled the data: For nucleated cells, counts were estimated from reference gene primer amplification. The method was immunoSEQ multiplex PCR; TCRdb's version includes in-frame clones alone and lacks a portion of them. V and J calls and clone size are given by that table; D and trimming were obtained from the DNA. The repertoire holds 250,000 or so clones, with roughly nine tenths as singletons.

V is TRBV10-3 and J is TRBJ2-1; D is undetermined. The specimen was PBMCs or T cells enriched from blood (not recorded which). The receptor was derived from a young woman who had recovered from COVID-19. In DNA, the CDR3 is TGTGCCATCATCTCAGATTACAATGAGCAGTTCTTC. Protein product: CAIISDYNEQFF.